The 23 T cell receptor beta chains below come from one sample, sequenced in a study of blood T cell repertoires in COVID-19 (dated by TCRdb to the early 2020s). The library was prepared using the immunoSEQ multiplex PCR assay. Here the immuneACCESS table is served through TCRdb, limited to in-frame sequences with V and J called. Missing clones are a known gap in these copies; in checked studies unresolved V genes cover under half, and the rest lacks a known reason. The sample includes hundreds of thousands of clones, with around 86% observed a single time. The top ten clonotypes cover about 3% of the sample. The sequencing input was peripheral blood. The receptors come from a human donor in a cohort sampled during active COVID-19.

This clone was seen only once. The chain is built from TRBV5-1 and TRBJ2-1; D gene ambiguous. Germline CDR1 SGHRS, CDR2 YFSETQ. This CDR3 has 14 amino acids. Trimming shortened V by 6 bases and J by 5 bases, and 15 bases separated the two germline ends. The CDR3 protein is CASIDTGKDNEQFF. DNA of the CDR3: TGCGCCAGCATCGACACTGGTAAGGACAATGAGCAGTTCTTC.

The chain is built from TRBV5-4 and TRBJ2-1, with TRBD1 identical over 9 bases. This CDR3 has 14 residues. Germline V lookup: CDR1 SGHNT, CDR2 YYREEE (reference sequence). The V segment lost 5 bases and the J segment 6 bases; nucleotides outside the gene matches: 6. The CDR3 spells CASRAGTGSNEQFF. In nucleotides, the CDR3 is TGTGCCAGCAGGGCCGGGACAGGGAGCAATGAGCAGTTCTTC.

A few counts support this clone. The rearrangement links TRBV27 to TRBJ1-3; unclear D gene. CDR3 length equals 14 residues. Trimming removed 3 bases from V and 0 bases from J, with 6 bases in between. CDR1 is MNHEY, CDR2 SMNVEV, per germline (reference sequence). The CDR3 region is CASSFSHSGNTIYF. CDR3 coding DNA: TGTGCCAGCAGTTTTTCCCACTCTGGAAACACCATATATTTT.

This chain connects TRBV18 to TRBJ2-1; maybe TRBD2 (5 bases). This CDR3 region has 16 residues. In germline, CDR1 is KGHSH, CDR2 LQKENI. Trimming left V 0 bases short and J 2 bases short, with 11 bases between. The CDR3 DNA follows: TGTGCCAGCTCACCACCGAGGGTAGGGCCCTACAATGAGCAGTTCTTC. It yields the protein CASSPPRVGPYNEQFF.

This chain joins TRBV9 and TRBJ1-2; TRBD1 is a possible D gene (6 bases). V was shortened by 3 bases and J by 6 bases, with 15 bases between the two germline ends. The CDR3 has 14 residues. Germline-derived CDR1 and CDR2 are SGDLS and YYNGEE. The CDR3 DNA reads as TGTGCCAGCAGCGCCCATACACAGGGTAATGGCTACACCTTC. The encoded protein is CASSAHTQGNGYTF.

The chain has TRBV6-5 and TRBJ1-1; 8 bases fit TRBD1. The V gene end was trimmed by 4 bases and the J gene end by 4 bases; junction bases not matched to a gene: 2. There are 13 residues in the CDR3. Germline CDR1 reads MNHEY; CDR2 reads SVGAGI. The CDR3 sequence is CASSSGGSTEAFF. CDR3 in DNA: TGTGCCAGCAGTTCAGGGGGCAGCACTGAAGCTTTCTTT.

V is TRBV30 and J is TRBJ1-3; 7 bases are shared with TRBD1. Germline-derived CDR1 and CDR2 are GTSNPN and SVGIG (reference sequence). The CDR3 runs 14 residues. V shed 0 bases and J 7 bases; nucleotides not matched to a gene: 6. The CDR3 spells CAWSVGTESNTIYF. In DNA, the CDR3 is TGTGCCTGGAGTGTAGGGACAGAGAGTAACACCATATATTTT.

The V and J genes are TRBV3-1 (or the pseudogene TRBV3-2) and TRBJ1-6, with 7 bases lining up with TRBD1. In germline, CDR1 is LGHDT, CDR2 YNNKEL (reference sequence). The V segment lost 6 bases and the J segment 8 bases; nucleotides outside the gene matches: 10. The CDR3 is made up of 15 amino acids. CDR3 amino acids: CASRDEGALDSPLHF. Written as DNA, the CDR3 is TGTGCCAGCAGGGATGAGGGGGCCTTGGATTCACCCCTCCACTTT.

This rearrangement joins TRBV7-9 to TRBJ1-2; D uncertain. The V end lost 6 bases, the J end lost 4 bases, and 15 bases lay between the germline ends. Looked up from germline, CDR1 is SEHNR and CDR2 is FQNEAQ (reference sequence). CDR3 length: 14 amino acids. CDR3 sequence reads: CASSSTLAFYGYTF. As DNA, the CDR3 is TGTGCCAGCAGTTCCACCCTGGCATTCTATGGCTACACCTTC.

The chain combines TRBV25-1 with TRBJ2-3, with 9 positions matching TRBD1. Germline V gives CDR1 MGHDK, CDR2 SYGVNS. The CDR3 extends over 14 amino acids. J lost 2 bases, V lost 6 bases, and 3 bases had no gene match. CDR3: CASSGDRATDTQYF. The CDR3, as DNA: TGTGCCAGCAGCGGGGACAGGGCCACAGATACGCAGTATTTT.

The chain combines TRBV29-1 with TRBJ2-1; 12 positions agree with TRBD2. The CDR3 is made up of 13 amino acids. Per germline, CDR1 SQVTM and CDR2 ANQGSEA. Trimming took 7 bases from V and 9 from J; bases not matched to a gene: 7. The CDR3 loop reads CSGMTSGRGEQFF. DNA of the CDR3: TGCAGCGGTATGACTAGCGGGAGAGGTGAGCAGTTCTTC.

The sample holds one count of this clone. For the CDR3, the DNA is TGCGCCAGCAGACAAGATCTAGCGGGGGACGATACGCAGTATTTT. Protein product: CASRQDLAGDDTQYF. This chain joins TRBV5-1 and TRBJ2-3, with 10 bases that match TRBD2. This CDR3 spans 15 amino acids. V shed 5 bases and J 6 bases; nucleotides not matched to a gene: 9. The germline V gene has CDR1 SGHRS and CDR2 YFSETQ. Filled out from reference TRBV5-1 and TRBJ2-3, the complete variable domain reads KAGVTQTPRYLIKTRGQQVTLSCSPISGHRSVSWYQQTPGQGLQFLFEYFSETQRNKGNFPGRFSGRQFSNSRSEMNVSTLELGDSALYLCASRQDLAGDDTQYFGPGTRLTVL.

This clone was observed a few times. This chain joins TRBV7-9 and TRBJ2-3; the match to TRBD1 covers 7 bases. Unmatched junction bases numbered 8, after V lost 5 bases and J lost 9 bases. This CDR3 is 13 amino acids long. Germline V gene sequence: CDR1 SEHNR, CDR2 FQNEAQ (reference sequence). CDR3 amino acids: CASSPRGPETQYF. The CDR3 nucleotides read TGTGCCAGCAGCCCGAGGGGGCCGGAGACGCAGTATTTT. Filled out from reference TRBV7-9 and TRBJ2-3, the complete variable domain reads DTGVSQNPRHKITKRGQNVTFRCDPISEHNRLYWYRQTLGQGPEFLTYFQNEAQLEKSRLLSDRFSAERPKGSFSTLEIQRTEQGDSAMYLCASSPRGPETQYFGPGTRLTVL.

The chain has TRBV10-3 and TRBJ2-2; 10 nucleotides align to TRBD1. J gave up 4 bases and V 7 bases, and 9 bases lay outside the gene matches. There are 16 residues in the CDR3. Germline CDR1 ENHRY, CDR2 SYGVKD. The CDR3 DNA is TGTGCCATCAACTCCGGGACAGGGGCGAGCACCGGGGAGCTGTTTTTT. It encodes CAINSGTGASTGELFF.

This chain links TRBV28 with TRBJ1-2; D gene unclear. CDR1 MDHEN and CDR2 SYDVKM come from the germline V gene. This CDR3 comprises 15 residues. Trimming shortened V by 5 bases and J by 7 bases, and 20 bases separated the two germline ends. The DNA for the CDR3 is TGTGCCAGCAGTCTTCACGTGGAGGGCGACGGTGGCTACACCTTC. Encoded protein: CASSLHVEGDGGYTF.

The chain combines TRBV6-5 with TRBJ2-1; 7 nucleotides align to TRBD2. Unmatched junction bases numbered 6, after V lost 6 bases and J lost 4 bases. This CDR3 has 14 residues. Germline V gene data show CDR1 as MNHEY and CDR2 as SVGAGI. CDR3 residues: CASRARLAYNEQFF. The CDR3 nucleotides read TGTGCCAGCAGGGCCAGACTAGCTTACAATGAGCAGTTCTTC.

The chain has TRBV28 and TRBJ2-1, with TRBD2 identical over 7 bases. In germline, CDR1 is MDHEN, CDR2 SYDVKM. V gave up 2 bases and J gave up 3 bases; unmatched junction bases: 19. This CDR3 spans 20 amino acids. The CDR3 loop is CASSLVKLAEAILFYNEQFF. DNA of the CDR3: TGTGCCAGCAGTTTAGTAAAGCTAGCGGAAGCAATCCTTTTCTACAATGAGCAGTTCTTC.

V usage is TRBV3-1 (or the pseudogene TRBV3-2) and J usage is TRBJ2-5; D is ambiguous. Looked up from germline, CDR1 is LGHDT and CDR2 is YNNKEL (reference sequence). The CDR3 length is 12 residues. Trimming shortened V by 1 base and J by 3 bases, and 3 bases separated the two germline ends. The CDR3: CASSQAEETQYF. CDR3 nucleotides: TGTGCCAGCAGCCAAGCTGAAGAGACCCAGTACTTC.

The V call is TRBV6-5, the J call TRBJ2-3; TRBD2 matches 9 bases. The CDR3 covers 15 residues. Germline CDR1 is MNHEY and CDR2 is SVGAGI. V lost 4 bases, J lost 10 bases, and 12 bases stayed unmatched. CDR3 in amino acids: CASSSPGLASMAQYF. CDR3 nucleotide sequence: TGTGCCAGCAGTTCCCCGGGACTAGCTTCAATGGCGCAGTATTTT.

This clone was observed a few times. This chain links TRBV5-5 with TRBJ2-3; possible D gene TRBD2, 6 bases. V lost 0 bases to trimming and J lost 7 bases, with 12 bases between them. The CDR3 runs to 14 residues. The germline gives CDR1 SGHKS, CDR2 YYEKEE (reference sequence). The CDR3 DNA reads TGTGCCAGCAGCTTGGTGGGGACTTTAAATACGCAGTATTTT. Its protein is CASSLVGTLNTQYF.

The CDR3 bases are TGTGCCAGCAGCGCCCGGACTAGCGGGTTCTACGAGCAGTACTTC. This sequence encodes CASSARTSGFYEQYF. This chain joins TRBV9 and TRBJ2-7, with 11 positions matching TRBD2. There are 15 residues in the CDR3. Germline loops: CDR1 SGDLS, CDR2 YYNGEE. With V trimmed by 3 bases and J by 3 bases, 5 bases remained unmatched.

This sequence joins TRBV5-6 and TRBJ1-2; a weak D match, TRBD1 (6 bases). V lost 4 bases to trimming and J lost 2 bases, with 15 bases between them. CDR1 SGHDT and CDR2 YYEEEE come from the germline V gene. There are 15 residues in the CDR3. The CDR3 DNA reads as TGTGCCAGCAGCCGCGGACAGCTCACCAACTATGGCTACACCTTC. This sequence encodes CASSRGQLTNYGYTF.

The rearrangement links TRBV2 to TRBJ1-2; D perhaps matches TRBD1 (5 bases). CDR1 and CDR2 (germline): SNHLY, FYNNEI. CDR3 size: 14 residues. Trimming left V 7 bases short and J 3 bases short, with 15 bases between. CDR3 bases: TGTGCCAGCACCGGCAGGGTCTTGGACTATGGCTACACCTTC. Protein sequence: CASTGRVLDYGYTF.